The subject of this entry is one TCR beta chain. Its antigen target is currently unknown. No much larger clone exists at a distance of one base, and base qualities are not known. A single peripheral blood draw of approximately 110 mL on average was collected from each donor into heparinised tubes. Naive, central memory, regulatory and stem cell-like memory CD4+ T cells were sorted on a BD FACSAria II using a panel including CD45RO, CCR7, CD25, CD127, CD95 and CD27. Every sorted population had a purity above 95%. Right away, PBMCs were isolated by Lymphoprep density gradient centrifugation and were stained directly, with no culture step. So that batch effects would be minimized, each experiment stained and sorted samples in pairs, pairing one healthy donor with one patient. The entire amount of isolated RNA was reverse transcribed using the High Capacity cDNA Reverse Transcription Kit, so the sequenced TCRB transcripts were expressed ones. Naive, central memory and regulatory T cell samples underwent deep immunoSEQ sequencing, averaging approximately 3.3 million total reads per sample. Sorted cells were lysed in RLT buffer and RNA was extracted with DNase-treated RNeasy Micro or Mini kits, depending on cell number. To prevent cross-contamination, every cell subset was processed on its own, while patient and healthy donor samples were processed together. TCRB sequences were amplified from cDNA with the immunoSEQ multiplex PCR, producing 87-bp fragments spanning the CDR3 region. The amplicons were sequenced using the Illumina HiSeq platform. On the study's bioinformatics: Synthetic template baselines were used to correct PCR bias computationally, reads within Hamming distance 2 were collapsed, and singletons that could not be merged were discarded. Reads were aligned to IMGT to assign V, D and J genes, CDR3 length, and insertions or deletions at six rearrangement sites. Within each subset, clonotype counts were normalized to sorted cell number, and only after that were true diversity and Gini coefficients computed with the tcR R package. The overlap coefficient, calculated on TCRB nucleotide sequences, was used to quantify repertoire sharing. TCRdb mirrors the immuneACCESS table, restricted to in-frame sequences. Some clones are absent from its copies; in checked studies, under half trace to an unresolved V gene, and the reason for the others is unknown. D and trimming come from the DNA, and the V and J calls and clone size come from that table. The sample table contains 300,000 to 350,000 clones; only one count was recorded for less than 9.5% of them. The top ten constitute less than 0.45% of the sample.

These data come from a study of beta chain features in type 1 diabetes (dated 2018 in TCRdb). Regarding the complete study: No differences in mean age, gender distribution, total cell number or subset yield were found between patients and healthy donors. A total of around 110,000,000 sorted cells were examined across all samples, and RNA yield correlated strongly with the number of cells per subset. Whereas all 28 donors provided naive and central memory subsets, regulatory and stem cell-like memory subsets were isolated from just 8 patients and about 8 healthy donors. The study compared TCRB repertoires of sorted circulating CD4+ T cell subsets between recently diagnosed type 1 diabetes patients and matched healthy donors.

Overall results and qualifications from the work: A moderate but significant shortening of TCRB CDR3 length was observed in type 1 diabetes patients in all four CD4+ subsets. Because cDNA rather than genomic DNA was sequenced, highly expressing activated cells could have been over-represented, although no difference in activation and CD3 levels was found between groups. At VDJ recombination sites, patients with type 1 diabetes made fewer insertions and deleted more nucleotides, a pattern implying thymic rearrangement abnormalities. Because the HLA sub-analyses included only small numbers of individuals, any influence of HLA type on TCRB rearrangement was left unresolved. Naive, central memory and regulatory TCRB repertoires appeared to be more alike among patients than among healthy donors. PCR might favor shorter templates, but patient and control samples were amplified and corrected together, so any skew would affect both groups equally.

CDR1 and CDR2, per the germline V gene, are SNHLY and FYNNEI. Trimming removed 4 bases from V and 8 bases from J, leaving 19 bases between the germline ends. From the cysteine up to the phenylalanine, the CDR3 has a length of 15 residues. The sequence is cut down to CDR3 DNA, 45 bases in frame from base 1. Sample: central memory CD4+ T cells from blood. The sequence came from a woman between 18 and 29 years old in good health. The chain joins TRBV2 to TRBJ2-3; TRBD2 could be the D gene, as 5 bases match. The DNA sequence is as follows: TGTGCCAGCAGTGCTCCGACTAAGGAAGTCGGTACGCAGTATTTT. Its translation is CASSAPTKEVGTQYF.